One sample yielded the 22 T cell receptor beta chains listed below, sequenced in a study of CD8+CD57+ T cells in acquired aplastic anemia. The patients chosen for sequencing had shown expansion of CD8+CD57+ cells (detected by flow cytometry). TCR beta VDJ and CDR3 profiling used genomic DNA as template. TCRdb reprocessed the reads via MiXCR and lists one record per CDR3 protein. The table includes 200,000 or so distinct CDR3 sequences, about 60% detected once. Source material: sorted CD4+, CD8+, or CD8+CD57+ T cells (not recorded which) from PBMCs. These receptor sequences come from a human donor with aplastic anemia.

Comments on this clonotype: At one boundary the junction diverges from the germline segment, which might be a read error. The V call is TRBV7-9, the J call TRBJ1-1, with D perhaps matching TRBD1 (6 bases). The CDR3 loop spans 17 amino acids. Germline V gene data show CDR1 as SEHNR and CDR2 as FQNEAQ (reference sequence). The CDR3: CASSLSGGVNLNTVAFF. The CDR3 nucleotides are TGTGCCAGCAGCTTAAGTGGGGGCGTAAATCTGAATACTGTAGCTTTCTTT.

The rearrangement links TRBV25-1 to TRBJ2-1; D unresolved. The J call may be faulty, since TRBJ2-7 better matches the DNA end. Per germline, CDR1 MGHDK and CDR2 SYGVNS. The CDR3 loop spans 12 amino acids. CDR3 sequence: CASNWFRSEQYF. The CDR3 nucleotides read TGTGCCAGCAATTGGTTCAGGTCAGAGCAGTACTTC.

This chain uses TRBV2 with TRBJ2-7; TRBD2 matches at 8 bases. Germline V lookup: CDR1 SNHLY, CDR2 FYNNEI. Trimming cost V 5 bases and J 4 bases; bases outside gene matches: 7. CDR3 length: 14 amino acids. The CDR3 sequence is CASSLSGESYEQYF. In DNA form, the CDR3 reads TGTGCCAGCAGTCTTAGCGGGGAGTCTTACGAGCAGTACTTC.

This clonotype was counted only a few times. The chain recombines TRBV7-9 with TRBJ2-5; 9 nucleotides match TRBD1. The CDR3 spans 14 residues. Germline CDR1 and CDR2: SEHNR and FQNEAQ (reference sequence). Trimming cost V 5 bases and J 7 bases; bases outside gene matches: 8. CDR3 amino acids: CASSLGTGKGTQYF. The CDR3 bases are TGTGCCAGCAGCCTAGGGACAGGGAAAGGGACCCAGTACTTC.

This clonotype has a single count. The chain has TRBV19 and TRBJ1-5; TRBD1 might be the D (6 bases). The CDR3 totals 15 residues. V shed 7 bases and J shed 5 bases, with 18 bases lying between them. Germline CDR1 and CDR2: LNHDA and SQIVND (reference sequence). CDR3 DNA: TGTGCCAGTACCCCATTGACAGGAGCTGATCAGCCCCAGCATTTT. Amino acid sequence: CASTPLTGADQPQHF.

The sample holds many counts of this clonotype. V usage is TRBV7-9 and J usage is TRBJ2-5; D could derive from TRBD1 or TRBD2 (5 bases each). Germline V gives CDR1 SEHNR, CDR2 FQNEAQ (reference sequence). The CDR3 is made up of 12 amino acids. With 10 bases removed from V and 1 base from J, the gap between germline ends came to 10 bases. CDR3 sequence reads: CATRDAQETQYF. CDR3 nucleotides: TGTGCCACCCGGGACGCCCAAGAGACCCAGTACTTC.

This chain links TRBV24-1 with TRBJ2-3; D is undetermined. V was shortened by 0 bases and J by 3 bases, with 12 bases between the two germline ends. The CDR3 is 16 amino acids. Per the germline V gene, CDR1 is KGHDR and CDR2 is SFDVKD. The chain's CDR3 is CATSDLRSTQTDTQYF. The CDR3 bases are TGTGCCACCAGTGATTTGCGTTCGACCCAAACAGATACGCAGTATTTT.

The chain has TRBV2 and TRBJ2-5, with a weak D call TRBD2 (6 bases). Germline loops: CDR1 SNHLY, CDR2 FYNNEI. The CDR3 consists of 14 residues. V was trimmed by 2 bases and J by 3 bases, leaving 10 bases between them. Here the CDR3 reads CASSERGGKETQYF. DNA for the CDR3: TGTGCCAGCAGTGAACGGGGCGGGAAAGAGACCCAGTACTTC.

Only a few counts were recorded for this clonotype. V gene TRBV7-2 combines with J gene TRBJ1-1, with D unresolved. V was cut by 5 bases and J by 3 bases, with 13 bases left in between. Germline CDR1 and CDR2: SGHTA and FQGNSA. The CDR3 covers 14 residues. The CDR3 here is CASSRGPTDTEAFF. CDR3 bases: TGTGCCAGCAGCCGCGGACCCACCGACACTGAAGCTTTCTTT.

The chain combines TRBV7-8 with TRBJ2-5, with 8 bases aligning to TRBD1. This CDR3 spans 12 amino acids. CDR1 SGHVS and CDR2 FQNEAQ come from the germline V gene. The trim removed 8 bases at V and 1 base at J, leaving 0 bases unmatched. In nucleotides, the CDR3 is TGTGCCAGCGGGACAGGCCAAGAGACCCAGTACTTC. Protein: CASGTGQETQYF.

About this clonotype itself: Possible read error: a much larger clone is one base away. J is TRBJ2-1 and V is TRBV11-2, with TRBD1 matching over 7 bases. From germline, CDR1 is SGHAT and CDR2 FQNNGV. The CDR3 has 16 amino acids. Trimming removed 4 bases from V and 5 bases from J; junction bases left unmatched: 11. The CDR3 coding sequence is TGTGCCAGCAGCTCTACTTCTAGGGGACAGAACAATGAGCAGTTCTTC. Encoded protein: CASSSTSRGQNNEQFF.

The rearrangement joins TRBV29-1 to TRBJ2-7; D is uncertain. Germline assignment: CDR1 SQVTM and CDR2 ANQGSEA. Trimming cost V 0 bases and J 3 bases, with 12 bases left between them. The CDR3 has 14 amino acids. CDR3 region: CSVEDYVDRYEQYF. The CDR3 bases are TGCAGCGTTGAAGATTATGTGGACCGCTACGAGCAGTACTTC.

This CDR3 reads CSAHRGRNEKLFF. The CDR3 DNA reads TGCAGTGCGCACAGGGGGCGGAATGAAAAACTGTTTTTT. V is TRBV20-1 and J is TRBJ1-4; TRBD1 matches 9 bases. CDR3 length: 13 amino acids. In germline, CDR1 is DFQATT, CDR2 SNEGSKA (reference sequence). Germline trimming cut 6 bases from V and 5 bases from J; bases unmatched to any gene: 4.

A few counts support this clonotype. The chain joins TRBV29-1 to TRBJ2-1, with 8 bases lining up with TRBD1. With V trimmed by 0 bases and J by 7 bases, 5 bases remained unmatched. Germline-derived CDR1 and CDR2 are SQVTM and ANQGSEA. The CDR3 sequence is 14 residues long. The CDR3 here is CSVEDWTGRNEQFF. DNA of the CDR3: TGCAGCGTTGAAGATTGGACAGGGCGTAATGAGCAGTTCTTC.

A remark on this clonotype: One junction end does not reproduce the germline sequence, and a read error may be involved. CDR3 coding DNA: TGTGCCAGCAGCGTAGTGGCCGGGGCCGGATCCTACGAGCAGTACTTC. Translating gives CASSVVAGAGSYEQYF. J is TRBJ2-7 and V is TRBV5-1; D tentatively fits TRBD1 or TRBD2 (5 bases each). Looked up from germline, CDR1 is SGHRS and CDR2 is YFSETQ. This CDR3 region has 16 residues.

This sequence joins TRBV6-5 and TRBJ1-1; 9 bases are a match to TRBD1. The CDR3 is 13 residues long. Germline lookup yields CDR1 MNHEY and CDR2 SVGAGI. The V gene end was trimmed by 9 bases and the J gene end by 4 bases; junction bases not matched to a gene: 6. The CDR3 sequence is CASMTGGGTEAFF. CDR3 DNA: TGTGCCAGTATGACAGGGGGTGGCACTGAAGCTTTCTTT.

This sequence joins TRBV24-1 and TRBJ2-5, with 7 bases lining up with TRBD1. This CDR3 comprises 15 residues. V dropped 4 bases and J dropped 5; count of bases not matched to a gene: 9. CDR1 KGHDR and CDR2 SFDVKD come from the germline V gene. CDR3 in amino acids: CATSDPTGQGETQYF. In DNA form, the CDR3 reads TGTGCCACCAGTGACCCGACAGGGCAGGGGGAGACCCAGTACTTC.

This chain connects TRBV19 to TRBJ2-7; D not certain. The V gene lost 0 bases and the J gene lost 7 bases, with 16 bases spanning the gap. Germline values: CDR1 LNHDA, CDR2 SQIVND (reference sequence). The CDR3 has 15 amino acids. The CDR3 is CASSIEQQANYEQYF. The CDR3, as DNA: TGTGCCAGTAGTATAGAGCAGCAAGCAAACTATGAGCAGTACTTC. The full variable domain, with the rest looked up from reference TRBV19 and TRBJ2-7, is DGGITQSPKYLFRKEGQNVTLSCEQNLNHDAMYWYRQDPGQGLRLIYYSQIVNDFQKGDIAEGYSVSREKKESFPLTVTSAQKNPTAFYLCASSIEQQANYEQYFGPGTRLTVT.

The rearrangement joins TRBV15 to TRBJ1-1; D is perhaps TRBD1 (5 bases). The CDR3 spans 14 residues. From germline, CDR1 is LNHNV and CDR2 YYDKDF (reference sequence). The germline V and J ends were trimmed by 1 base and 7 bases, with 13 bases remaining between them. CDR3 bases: TGTGCCACCAGCAGAGCCCTAACAGGAGGTGAAGCTTTCTTT. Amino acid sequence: CATSRALTGGEAFF.

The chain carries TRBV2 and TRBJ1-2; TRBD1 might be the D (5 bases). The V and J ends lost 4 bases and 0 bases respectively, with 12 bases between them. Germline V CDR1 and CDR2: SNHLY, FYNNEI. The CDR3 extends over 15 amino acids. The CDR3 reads CASSGGPGSNYGYTF. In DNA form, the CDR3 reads TGTGCCAGCAGTGGGGGCCCAGGCTCTAACTATGGCTACACCTTC.

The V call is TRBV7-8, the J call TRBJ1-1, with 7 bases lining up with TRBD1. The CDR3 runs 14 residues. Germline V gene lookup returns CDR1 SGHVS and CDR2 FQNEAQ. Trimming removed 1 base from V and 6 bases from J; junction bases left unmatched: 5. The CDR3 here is CASSLVVGGSEAFF. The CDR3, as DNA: TGTGCCAGCAGCTTAGTGGTAGGGGGCTCTGAAGCTTTCTTT.

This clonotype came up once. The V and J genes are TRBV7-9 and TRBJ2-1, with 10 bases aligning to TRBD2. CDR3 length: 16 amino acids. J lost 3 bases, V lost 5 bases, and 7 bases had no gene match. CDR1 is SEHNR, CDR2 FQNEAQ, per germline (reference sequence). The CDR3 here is CASSQFSGGLYNEQFF. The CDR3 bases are TGTGCCAGCAGCCAATTTAGCGGGGGGCTCTACAATGAGCAGTTCTTC.